The rows below give T cell receptor beta chains drawn from one sample of a study of long-term antiretroviral therapy in people with HIV. The protocol was immunoSEQ multiplex PCR, while the TCRdb copy is restricted to in-frame clones and leaves out a portion. Here the sample spans 15,000 to 20,000 clones, around 79% being singletons. Material: unsorted PBMCs, obtained 2.3 years after starting antiretroviral therapy. The receptors originated from a woman in her thirties or forties with HIV. Each CDR3 is given with its conserved first and last residue. Each record gives: V gene, D gene, clone size, J gene, CDR3 protein, CDR3 DNA. D genes are given only for firm matches. Expanded clones are given a class, and other clones once, few, many or no size at all.

V gene: TRBV5-8; D gene: TRBD2; clone size: .; J gene: TRBJ2-1; CDR3 protein: CASSNPGLAFSYNEQFF; CDR3 DNA: TGTGCCAGCAGCAACCCCGGACTAGCCTTCTCCTACAATGAGCAGTTCTTC
V gene: TRBV9; D gene: .; clone size: .; J gene: TRBJ2-5; CDR3 protein: CASSTPGLGYQETQYF; CDR3 DNA: TGTGCCAGCAGCACACCGGGACTTGGTTACCAAGAGACCCAGTACTTC
V gene: TRBV18; D gene: TRBD1; clone size: few; J gene: TRBJ2-7; CDR3 protein: CASSPPGGQGDEQYF; CDR3 DNA: TGTGCCAGCTCACCACCGGGTGGACAGGGTGACGAGCAGTACTTC
V gene: TRBV19; D gene: .; clone size: .; J gene: TRBJ1-5; CDR3 protein: CASREGLSNQPQHF; CDR3 DNA: TGTGCCAGTAGGGAAGGCCTTAGCAATCAGCCCCAGCATTTT
V gene: TRBV5-6; D gene: .; clone size: .; J gene: TRBJ2-1; CDR3 protein: CASSLRHGSRSYNEQFF; CDR3 DNA: TGTGCCAGCAGCTTGAGACACGGGAGCCGATCCTACAATGAGCAGTTCTTC
V gene: TRBV4-2; D gene: .; clone size: .; J gene: TRBJ2-3; CDR3 protein: CASSQGTITTDTQYF; CDR3 DNA: TGTGCCAGCAGCCAAGGGACTATCACTACGGATACGCAGTATTTT
V gene: TRBV4-3; D gene: .; clone size: .; J gene: TRBJ2-7; CDR3 protein: CASSQDRGGYHEQYF; CDR3 DNA: TGCGCCAGCAGCCAAGATAGGGGGGGCTATCATGAGCAGTACTTC
V gene: TRBV2; D gene: .; clone size: .; J gene: TRBJ1-1; CDR3 protein: CASSVYSQNTEAFF; CDR3 DNA: TGTGCCAGCAGTGTATACAGTCAGAACACTGAAGCTTTCTTT
V gene: TRBV12-2; D gene: .; clone size: .; J gene: TRBJ1-2; CDR3 protein: CASRFVRGDGYTF; CDR3 DNA: TGTGCAAGTCGCTTTGTACGGGGTGATGGCTACACCTTC
V gene: TRBV29-1; D gene: TRBD1; clone size: once; J gene: TRBJ1-1; CDR3 protein: CSVERGTDTEAFF; CDR3 DNA: TGCAGCGTTGAAAGAGGGACAGACACTGAAGCTTTCTTT
V gene: TRBV14; D gene: .; clone size: .; J gene: TRBJ1-1; CDR3 protein: CASSRLMNTEAFF; CDR3 DNA: TGTGCCAGCAGCCGGCTTATGAACACTGAAGCTTTCTTT
V gene: TRBV5-1; D gene: TRBD1; clone size: .; J gene: TRBJ2-7; CDR3 protein: CASSLRQGLSYEQYF; CDR3 DNA: TGCGCCAGCAGCTTGCGACAGGGCCTCTCCTACGAGCAGTACTTC
V gene: TRBV7-9; D gene: .; clone size: few; J gene: TRBJ1-4; CDR3 protein: CASSLVAGKLFF; CDR3 DNA: TGTGCCAGCAGCTTAGTCGCAGGCAAACTGTTTTTT
V gene: TRBV6-5; D gene: .; clone size: .; J gene: TRBJ1-3; CDR3 protein: CASTYGDSGNTIYF; CDR3 DNA: TGTGCCAGCACTTACGGGGACTCTGGAAACACCATATATTTT
V gene: TRBV7-9; D gene: .; clone size: .; J gene: TRBJ2-7; CDR3 protein: CASSSDSDDDEQYF; CDR3 DNA: TGTGCCAGCAGCTCTGACAGTGATGACGACGAGCAGTACTTC
V gene: TRBV6-6; D gene: TRBD2; clone size: once; J gene: TRBJ2-7; CDR3 protein: CASSYKGLAYEQYF; CDR3 DNA: TGTGCCAGCAGTTACAAGGGACTAGCCTACGAGCAGTACTTC
V gene: TRBV18; D gene: .; clone size: .; J gene: TRBJ1-5; CDR3 protein: CASSPDSGGNQPQHF; CDR3 DNA: TGTGCCAGCTCACCTGATTCAGGGGGCAATCAGCCCCAGCATTTT
V gene: TRBV19; D gene: .; clone size: .; J gene: TRBJ1-5; CDR3 protein: CASSISRNQPQHF; CDR3 DNA: TGTGCCAGTAGTATTAGCAGGAATCAGCCCCAGCATTTT